This TCR beta chain was sequenced in a study of T cells in Graves' hyperthyroidism and ophthalmopathy (dated by TCRdb to about 2019). Background on the whole study: Peripheral blood was collected at initial diagnosis, before any treatment. To identify TCR V-J signatures that set the groups apart, the researchers used a discovery cohort of 100 patients, made up of roughly 40 with Graves' ophthalmopathy and about 59 with stable Graves' hyperthyroidism. Prospective prediction of ophthalmopathy was tested in an independent validation cohort consisting of 18 to 20 hyperthyroidism patients and more than 15 patients who later progressed to ophthalmopathy. For training and testing, the 95 to 100 patients in the discovery cohort were randomly divided in a 7:3 ratio. The study also compared thyroid tissue and blood T-cell repertoires from a handful of Graves' hyperthyroidism patients. After sampling, hyperthyroidism patients received methimazole starting at 30 mg daily, and ophthalmopathy patients received high-dose intravenous methylprednisolone. TCR Vbeta CDR3 sequencing of 120 to 150 peripheral blood samples (43 ophthalmopathy, under 80 hyperthyroidism and 17 progressor patients) is reported in the paper. General conclusions and limits of the study: During validation, the model predicted progression to ophthalmopathy a median of around 6 months ahead of onset, with more than 60% sensitivity and about 72% specificity. Sample size was not statistically predetermined, and investigators were not blinded to group allocation. Ophthalmopathy was separated from stable hyperthyroidism by a 13 V-J signature model, with about 88% sensitivity and roughly 81% specificity obtained in cross-validation and 80%/75% obtained in testing. Blood samples also contained most of the expanded thyroid clonotypes (frequency above 0.001), which suggests that blood repertoires may reflect thyroid immune responses.

TCR beta CDR3 regions were amplified from RNA transcripts. A first-round RT-PCR of the TCR CDR3 used the HTBI primer set with the Qiagen OneStep RT-PCR kit. A second multiplex PCR round built the libraries, followed by size selection and purification. The libraries were sequenced on an Illumina HiSeq2000 using paired-end 100 bp reads. From the authors' description of their analysis: SOAPnuke was used to process the raw data, removing reads that contained adapters or uncalled bases, had a mean Phred below 15, or lacked an exact match to the constant primer or identifier. High-quality paired reads were merged with COPE v1.2.5, and unique nucleotide sequences were defined as clonotypes. Clonotypes were aligned to IMGT TRBV, TRBD and TRBJ reference segments using MiTCR v1.1. The analysis included only V-J combinations with a frequency above 0.0001, which together covered more than 99% of the repertoires. A TCS score was defined as the ratio of F50 (clonal expansion) to E x V (chaos), with BLOSUM62-based TCRdist applied between CDR3 peptides within each V-J. Welch's t-statistics and random forest reduced 500 to 650 V-J features to around 14, which were used in a naive Bayes classifier (R e1071). TCRdb cleaned the public reads at Q25 with fastp, built clones with MiXCR and kept in-frame beta chains. For every CDR3 protein sequence, its rows merge into one entry that carries the most common genes and DNA. The V and J calls come from TCRdb's annotation, not from the publication. This sample holds roughly 500,000 distinct CDR3 sequences; approximately 25% were observed only once. The ten largest clonotypes hold around 10% of the sample.

The sample holds many counts of this clonotype. Which antigen it targets is not known. No much larger clonotype is one base removed from it; base qualities were not supplied. CDR1 and CDR2 are drawn from the germline V gene: LGHNT, FRNRAP. V gives up 1 base and J gives up 13 bases, and the segment between their germline ends measures 16 bases. Spanning cysteine to phenylalanine, the CDR3 consists of 13 amino acids. The entry retains the CDR3 DNA only, 39 bases that are in frame from base 1. Ophthalmopathy patients had moderately to severely active disease, Clinical Activity Score of at least 3, NOSPECS grade of at least 4, and duration under 3 months. Exclusion was applied to patients with uncontrolled infections, other autoimmune diseases, pregnancy or lactation. Diagnoses relied on clinical symptoms, serum thyroxine and TRAb, thyroid ultrasound and orbital computed tomography. PBMCs were separated from around 9.1 ml of fresh peripheral blood using Ficoll-Paque density gradient centrifugation. Total RNA was extracted using Trizol reagent, and RNA quality was assessed on an Agilent 2100 Bioanalyzer.

This receptor was taken from a woman aged 25 to 45 with Graves' ophthalmopathy. The V and J genes are TRBV12-5 and TRBJ1-2, with the D gene call left open. Material for sequencing was blood. The DNA is TGTGCTAGTGGTTTGGGGTGGTCTGGCCGATTCACCTTC. This encodes CASGLGWSGRFTF.